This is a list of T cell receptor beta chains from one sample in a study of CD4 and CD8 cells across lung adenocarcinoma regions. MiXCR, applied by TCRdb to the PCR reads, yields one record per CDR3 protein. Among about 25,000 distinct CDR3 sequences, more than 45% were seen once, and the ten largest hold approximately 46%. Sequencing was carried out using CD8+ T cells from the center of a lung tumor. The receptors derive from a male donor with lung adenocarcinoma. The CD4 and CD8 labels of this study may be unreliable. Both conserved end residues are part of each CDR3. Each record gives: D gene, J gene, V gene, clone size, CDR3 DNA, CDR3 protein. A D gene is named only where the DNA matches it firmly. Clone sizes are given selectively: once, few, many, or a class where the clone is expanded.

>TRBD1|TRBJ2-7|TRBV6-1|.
TGTGCCAGCCCCGATCGTTCAGGGGGTAAGGCCTACAATGAGCAGTACTTC
CASPDRSGGKAYNEQYF
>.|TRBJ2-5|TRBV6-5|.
TGTGCCAGCAGTTCCTTCGGGGTGTTAGGGACCCCGTACTTC
CASSSFGVLGTPYF
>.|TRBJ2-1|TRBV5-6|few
TGTGCCAGCAGCTTGGCCAATGAGCAGTTCTTC
CASSLANEQFF
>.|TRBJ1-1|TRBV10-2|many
TGCGCCAGCAGTGACAGGGAGAACACTGAAGCTTTCTTT
CASSDRENTEAFF
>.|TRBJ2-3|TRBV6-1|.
TGTGCCAGCAGGGCGGCGGGGGGAGGGGGCACAGATACGCAGTACTTT
CASRAAGGGGTDTQYF
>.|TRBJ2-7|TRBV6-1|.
TGTGCCAGCAATCAGGGTGTGAGTCGCACATACGAGCAGTACTTC
CASNQGVSRTYEQYF
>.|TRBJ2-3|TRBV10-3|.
TGTGCCATCGGGGGGAGGCACGCCACAGATACTCAGTATTTT
CAIGGRHATDTQYF
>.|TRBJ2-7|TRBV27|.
TGTGCCAGCAGTTTAAGGAATTGGGCCAACCCCCAAAACGAGCAGTACTTC
CASSLRNWANPQNEQYF
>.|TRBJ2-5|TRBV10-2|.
TGCGCCAGCAGTGCGGGTCCGGGGGGCCGTGAAAAAGATACCCAGTATTTC
CASSAGPGGREKDTQYF
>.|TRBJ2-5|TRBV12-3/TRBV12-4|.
TGTGCCAGCAGCTGGGACAAGACCCAGTACTTC
CASSWDKTQYF
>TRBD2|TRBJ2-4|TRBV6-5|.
TGTGCCAGCAGTTACTGGAGCGGGAGCCAATACACCCAGTACTTC
CASSYWSGSQYTQYF
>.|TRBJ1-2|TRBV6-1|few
TGTGCCAGCCACGGGCCTTCATCGAACTATGGCTACACCTTC
CASHGPSSNYGYTF
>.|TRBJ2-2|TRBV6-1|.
TGTGCCAGCAGTCCCCGGTGGCAGACCGTTAGTGCCGGGGAGCTGTTTTTT
CASSPRWQTVSAGELFF
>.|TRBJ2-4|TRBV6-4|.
TGTGCCAGCAGTGACTCGGGGGTGGGAGCCAAAGATACTCAGTACTTC
CASSDSGVGAKDTQYF
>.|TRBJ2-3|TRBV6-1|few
TGTGCCAGCGGTGGAGCCGGGGCCGGGGTCCGGGATACCCAGTATTTC
CASGGAGAGVRDTQYF
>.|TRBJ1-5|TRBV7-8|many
TGTGCCAGCAGCCACGACAGCAATCAGCCCCAGCATTTT
CASSHDSNQPQHF
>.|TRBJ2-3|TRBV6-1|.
TGTGCCAGCATGGGTCAGACAGGAGGGTACACAGATACGCAGTATTTT
CASMGQTGGYTDTQYF
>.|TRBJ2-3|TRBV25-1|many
TGTGCCAGCAGGGGGAGTGCGGGCCCCATTGGTACGCAGTATTTT
CASRGSAGPIGTQYF
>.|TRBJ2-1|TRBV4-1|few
TGCGCCAGCAGCAGATGGCAGAAAGAGACCCAGTTCTTC
CASSRWQKETQFF
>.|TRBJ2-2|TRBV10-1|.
TGCGCCAGCAGCCAACAGGAGGGCACCGGGGAGCTGTTTTTT
CASSQQEGTGELFF
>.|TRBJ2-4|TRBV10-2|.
TGCGCGGGGAGCGTGTGGTATGCCCAAAAGATTCAGTACTTC
CAGSVWYAQKIQYF
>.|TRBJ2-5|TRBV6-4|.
TGTGCCAACCCGACAGGTGGGGAGCAAGAGACCCAGTACTTC
CANPTGGEQETQYF
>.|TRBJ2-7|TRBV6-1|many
TGTGCCAGCAGTGAACAGACCACCTCCTACGAGCAGTACTTC
CASSEQTTSYEQYF
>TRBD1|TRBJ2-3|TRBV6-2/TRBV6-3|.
TGTGCCAGCAGTTACCCAACGGGATCCGGGACAGGGCCAGATACGCAGTATTTT
CASSYPTGSGTGPDTQYF
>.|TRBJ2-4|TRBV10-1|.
TGCGCCAGCACAACGGGCAGCGTGGGCCTAGACCAAAAGATCCAGTACTTC
CASTTGSVGLDQKIQYF
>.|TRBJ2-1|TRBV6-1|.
TGTGCCAGCCGAGCGGAAAGCTCCTACAATGAGCAGTTCTTC
CASRAESSYNEQFF
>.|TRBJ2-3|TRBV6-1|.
TGTGGCAGCCAGGCGGTGGGGACCGATACGCAGTTTTTT
CGSQAVGTDTQFF
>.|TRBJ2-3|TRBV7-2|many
TGTGCCAGCAGTCTGGGTGGGGCAGATACGCAGTATTTT
CASSLGGADTQYF
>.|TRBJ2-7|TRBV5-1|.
TGCGCCAGCAGCGAACCCGGGTCCCACGAGCAGTACTTC
CASSEPGSHEQYF
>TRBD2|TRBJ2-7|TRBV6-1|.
TGTGCCAGCAGTGGCCGCGGGACTAGCTTCTACGAGCAGTACTTC
CASSGRGTSFYEQYF
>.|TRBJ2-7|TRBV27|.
TGTGCCAGCAGTTTAGGGACCCCCTACGAGCAGTACTTC
CASSLGTPYEQYF
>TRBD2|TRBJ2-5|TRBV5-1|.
TGCGCCAGCAGCTCGATGACTAGCGGGAGGGGAGAGACCCAGTACTTC
CASSSMTSGRGETQYF
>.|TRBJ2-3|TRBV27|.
TGTGCCAGCAGGGCTGTGGGCACCGGGGAGCAGTATTTT
CASRAVGTGEQYF
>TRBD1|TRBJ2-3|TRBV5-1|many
TGCGCCAGCAGCTTCGGGACAGGGGGCGCGAGCACAGATACGCAGTATTTT
CASSFGTGGASTDTQYF
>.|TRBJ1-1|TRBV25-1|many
TGTGCCAGCAGTGAAATAAGTCAGAACACTGAAGCTTTCTTT
CASSEISQNTEAFF
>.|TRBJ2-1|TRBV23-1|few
TGCGCCAGCAGTCAACGAGGGACCGATGAGCAGTTCTTC
CASSQRGTDEQFF
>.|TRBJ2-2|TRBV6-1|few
.
CASSRAALFEQYFGNTGELFF
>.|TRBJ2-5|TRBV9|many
TGTGCCAGCAGCGCGTGGGGGGTCCAAGAGACCCAGTACTTC
CASSAWGVQETQYF
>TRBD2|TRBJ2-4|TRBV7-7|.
TGCCGCGGCACGGGAGGGTGGGCCACAAACATGCAGTACTTC
CRGTGGWATNMQYF
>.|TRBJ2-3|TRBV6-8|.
TGTCGCATCGGGGGGCGGGGAGCCCCAGACACGCAGTATTTC
CRIGGRGAPDTQYF
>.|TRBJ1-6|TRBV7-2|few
TGTGCCAGCAGCTTTCACGGGGCGGGAGTGGGCCCCCACGAGCAGCACTTT
CASSFHGAGVGPHEQHF
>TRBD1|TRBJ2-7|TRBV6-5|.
TGTGCCAGCAGTTACTACAGGGGGCGCTACGAGCAGTACTTC
CASSYYRGRYEQYF
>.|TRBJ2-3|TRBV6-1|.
TGTGCCAGCAGGGGGGCCGGGACACGGGTTGGAGATACGCAGTATTTC
CASRGAGTRVGDTQYF
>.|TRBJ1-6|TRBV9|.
TGTGCCAGCAGCGTAGACGGGCAAAGTTCACCCCTCCACTTT
CASSVDGQSSPLHF
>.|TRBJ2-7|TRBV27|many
TGTGCCAGCAGTTTATCATATCGGGACGAGCTAGGACTGTACTTC
CASSLSYRDELGLYF
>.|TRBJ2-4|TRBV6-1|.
TGTGCCAGCAGGGAAGAAGGGGGGGGGGACAAAGACATCCAGTACTTC
CASREEGGGDKDIQYF
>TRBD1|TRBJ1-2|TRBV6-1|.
TGTGCCAGCAGTGAGGACAGGGGACTCTCGGCTGGCTACACCTTC
CASSEDRGLSAGYTF
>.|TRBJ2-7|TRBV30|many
TGTGCCTGGAGTACCATTGCCTACGAGCAGTACTTC
CAWSTIAYEQYF
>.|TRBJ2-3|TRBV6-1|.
TGTGCCAGCAGTGTCTCGGGGACGTGGGCCAAAAACATTCAGTATTTT
CASSVSGTWAKNIQYF
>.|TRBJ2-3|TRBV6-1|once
TGTGCCAGCAGTGAAGCCGGGGCAGGGGACCAGGAGACGCAGTACTTT
CASSEAGAGDQETQYF
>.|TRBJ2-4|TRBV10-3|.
TGTGCCGTCAGGGGCAGTAGAGCGACAGATACGCAGTACTTC
CAVRGSRATDTQYF
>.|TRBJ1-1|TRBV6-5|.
TGTGCCAGCAGTTACACCGGGGGAAGCACTGAAGCTTTCTTT
CASSYTGGSTEAFF
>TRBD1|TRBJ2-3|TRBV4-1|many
TGCGCCAGCAGCCAGAAAACCGGGACAGGGCTCTCAGATACGCAGTATTTT
CASSQKTGTGLSDTQYF
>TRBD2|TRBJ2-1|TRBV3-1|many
TGTGCCAGCAGCCGGACTAGCGGGAGGAAGTACAATGAGCAGTTCTTC
CASSRTSGRKYNEQFF
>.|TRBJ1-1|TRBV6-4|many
TGTGCCAGCAGTGTTTCCCTACAGACTGAAGCTTTCTTT
CASSVSLQTEAFF